The 24 T cell receptor beta chains below were found in one sample sequenced in a study of CD8 T cells in ankylosing spondylitis. TCRdb processed the 5' RACE reads anew with MiXCR; each CDR3 protein has one entry. The table has around 39,000 distinct CDR3 sequences, 9.5% to 11% seen once; the top ten hold 20% to 25%. Sequencing was carried out using synovial fluid, either unsorted or a sorted T cell fraction (not recorded which). The origin of the receptors is a male donor with ankylosing spondylitis.

The sample holds one count of this clonotype. The chain combines TRBV20-1 with TRBJ2-1; 9 bases align to TRBD2. Looked up from germline, CDR1 is DFQATT and CDR2 is SNEGSKA (reference sequence). The CDR3 is 17 amino acids. The trim removed 4 bases at V and 6 bases at J, leaving 16 bases unmatched. CDR3 sequence reads: CSATQDRSGRSINEQFF. The CDR3 coding sequence is TGCAGTGCTACCCAGGACCGGAGCGGGAGGTCGATCAATGAGCAGTTCTTC.

This sequence joins TRBV5-1 and TRBJ2-7; D remains unclear. The CDR3 is made up of 15 amino acids. The V gene lost 0 bases and the J gene lost 5 bases, with 15 bases spanning the gap. CDR1 SGHRS and CDR2 YFSETQ come from the germline V gene. The CDR3 is CASSLERAPIDEQYF. The CDR3 region has the DNA TGCGCCAGCAGCTTGGAAAGGGCTCCTATAGACGAGCAGTACTTC. The whole variable domain, remainder taken from reference TRBV5-1 and TRBJ2-7, is KAGVTQTPRYLIKTRGQQVTLSCSPISGHRSVSWYQQTPGQGLQFLFEYFSETQRNKGNFPGRFSGRQFSNSRSEMNVSTLELGDSALYLCASSLERAPIDEQYFGPGTRLTVT.

This clonotype has a handful of counts. V and J are TRBV9 and TRBJ2-7, with D unresolved. The CDR3 is 14 amino acids. Looked up from germline, CDR1 is SGDLS and CDR2 is YYNGEE. The V and J ends lost 3 bases and 0 bases respectively, with 10 bases between them. In nucleotides, the CDR3 is TGTGCCAGCAGCGACGACCCTAGCTCCTACGAGCAGTACTTC. Translated, it gives CASSDDPSSYEQYF.

V gene TRBV20-1 combines with J gene TRBJ1-1; TRBD1 matches 8 bases. The CDR3 has 14 amino acids. V was pared by 1 base and J by 1 base, with 2 bases of the junction left unmatched. Germline lookup yields CDR1 DFQATT and CDR2 SNEGSKA (reference sequence). The CDR3 coding sequence is TGCAGTGCTAGAGGACAGGGGTCGAACACTGAAGCTTTCTTT. This gives the protein CSARGQGSNTEAFF.

This CDR3 reads CASSMQSYGYTF. In DNA form, the CDR3 reads TGTGCCAGTAGTATGCAGAGCTATGGCTACACCTTC. This rearrangement joins TRBV19 to TRBJ1-2; D not certain. CDR3 length: 12 residues. Germline V gene lookup returns CDR1 LNHDA and CDR2 SQIVND (reference sequence). Trimming took off 3 bases at V and 4 bases at J, with 6 bases between the two ends. Supplemented by reference TRBV19 and TRBJ1-2, the full variable domain reads DGGITQSPKYLFRKEGQNVTLSCEQNLNHDAMYWYRQDPGQGLRLIYYSQIVNDFQKGDIAEGYSVSREKKESFPLTVTSAQKNPTAFYLCASSMQSYGYTFGSGTRLTVV.

The rearrangement uses TRBV28 and TRBJ2-7; TRBD1 aligns across 12 bases. Germline values: CDR1 MDHEN, CDR2 SYDVKM. V lost 5 bases, J lost 5 bases, and 7 bases stayed unmatched. The CDR3 spans 15 residues. CDR3 residues: CASSSPGTGGDEQYF. For the CDR3, the DNA is TGTGCCAGCAGTAGCCCCGGGACAGGGGGCGACGAGCAGTACTTC.

This clonotype was counted at least ten times. V usage is TRBV5-6 and J usage is TRBJ1-4; D may be TRBD1 (6 bases). The CDR3 covers 15 residues. Per the germline V gene, CDR1 is SGHDT and CDR2 is YYEEEE. Trimming removed 6 bases from V and 8 bases from J, with 20 bases in between. The CDR3 protein is CASTPWGRGAEKLFF. The CDR3 coding sequence is TGTGCCAGCACACCTTGGGGCAGGGGAGCCGAAAAACTGTTTTTT.

This clonotype was seen a few times. The CDR3 protein is CASTLAGNEQFF. The CDR3 DNA reads TGCGCCAGCACCCTAGCGGGCAATGAGCAGTTCTTC. The V call is TRBV5-1, the J call TRBJ2-1; 8 bases match TRBD2. In germline, CDR1 is SGHRS, CDR2 YFSETQ. With 6 bases clipped from V and 6 bases from J, the junction kept 2 bases outside the gene matches. The CDR3 is 12 amino acids. Supplemented by reference TRBV5-1 and TRBJ2-1, the full variable domain reads KAGVTQTPRYLIKTRGQQVTLSCSPISGHRSVSWYQQTPGQGLQFLFEYFSETQRNKGNFPGRFSGRQFSNSRSEMNVSTLELGDSALYLCASTLAGNEQFFGPGTRLTVL.

The V and J genes are TRBV7-9 and TRBJ1-1; D is uncertain. Germline V gene data show CDR1 as SEHNR and CDR2 as FQNEAQ (reference sequence). V was clipped by 3 bases and J by 6 bases, with 5 bases between them. The CDR3 extends over 11 amino acids. The CDR3 loop reads CASSFDSEAFF. The CDR3 DNA is TGTGCCAGCAGCTTCGACTCTGAAGCTTTCTTT.

This clonotype was seen at least ten times. The chain couples TRBV12-3 or TRBV12-4 to TRBJ2-3; unclear D gene. CDR3 length: 11 residues. The germline V and J ends were trimmed by 3 bases and 10 bases, with 8 bases remaining between them. DNA for the CDR3: TGTGCCAGCAGTTTGGGGTACGCGCAGTATTTT. Amino acids: CASSLGYAQYF.

This clonotype was seen a few times. The chain uses TRBV20-1 and TRBJ1-1; 7 positions agree with TRBD1. This CDR3 region has 12 residues. Germline CDR1 and CDR2: DFQATT and SNEGSKA (reference sequence). CDR3: CTEGARNTEAFF. CDR3 sequence (DNA): TGCACAGAGGGGGCGAGGAACACTGAAGCTTTCTTT.

The V and J genes are TRBV14 and TRBJ2-7, with unresolved D. V was shortened by 5 bases and J by 5 bases, with 10 bases between the two germline ends. The CDR3 contains 12 residues. Germline CDR1 is SGHDN and CDR2 is FVKESK. The CDR3 nucleotides are TGTGCCAGCAGCTTGCAAACTGACGAGCAGTACTTC. It encodes CASSLQTDEQYF.

The sample holds many counts of this clonotype. J is TRBJ2-1 and V is TRBV18; D perhaps matches TRBD2 (5 bases). CDR1 and CDR2 (germline): KGHSH, LQKENI. This CDR3 has 15 residues. Trimming took 3 bases from V and 7 from J, leaving 16 bases between them. This CDR3 is CASSPVHGPGNEQFF. The CDR3 region has the DNA TGTGCCAGCTCACCGGTGCACGGACCGGGGAATGAGCAGTTCTTC.

The chain carries TRBV11-1 and TRBJ2-1; D is uncertain. The CDR3 totals 16 residues. Between the trimmed V and J ends, which lost 2 bases and 9 bases, there was a span of 20 bases. Germline V lookup: CDR1 SGHAT, CDR2 FQDESV (reference sequence). The CDR3 loop is CASSLQGSSSGGEQFF. The CDR3 DNA sequence: TGTGCCAGCAGCTTACAAGGCTCATCTTCAGGTGGTGAGCAGTTCTTC. Variable domain in full (rest from reference TRBV11-1 and TRBJ2-1): EAEVAQSPRYKITEKSQAVAFWCDPISGHATLYWYRQILGQGPELLVQFQDESVVDDSQLPKDRFSAERLKGVDSTLKIQPAELGDSAMYLCASSLQGSSSGGEQFFGPGTRLTVL.

This clonotype was observed at least ten times. This rearrangement joins TRBV2 to TRBJ1-2; 7 bases are shared with TRBD1. This CDR3 region has 14 residues. J was trimmed by 0 bases and V by 2 bases; bases with no gene match: 0. Germline loops: CDR1 SNHLY, CDR2 FYNNEI. This CDR3 reads CASSERGPNYGYTF. For the CDR3, the DNA is TGTGCCAGCAGTGAAAGGGGGCCTAACTATGGCTACACCTTC. Full variable domain (remainder filled in from reference TRBV2 and TRBJ1-2): EPEVTQTPSHQVTQMGQEVILRCVPISNHLYFYWYRQILGQKVEFLVSFYNNEISEKSEIFDDQFSVERPDGSNFTLKIRSTKLEDSAMYFCASSERGPNYGYTFGSGTRLTVV.

The chain couples TRBV2 to TRBJ1-1; no definite D call. This CDR3 has 12 amino acids. Between the trimmed V and J ends, which lost 7 bases and 7 bases, there was a span of 13 bases. Germline V gene lookup returns CDR1 SNHLY and CDR2 FYNNEI. CDR3 DNA: TGTGCCAGCAATCCCTTGCAGGTTGAAGCTTTCTTT. Translated, it gives CASNPLQVEAFF.

This clonotype was seen at least ten times. The rearrangement uses TRBV11-2 and TRBJ2-7; D perhaps matches TRBD1 (6 bases). Trimming removed 3 bases at V and 0 bases at J, with 12 bases between. This CDR3 comprises 15 residues. The germline V gene encodes CDR1 SGHAT and CDR2 FQNNGV. In DNA form, the CDR3 reads TGTGCCAGCAGCTTTTCGGGACACTCCTCCTACGAGCAGTACTTC. This sequence encodes CASSFSGHSSYEQYF.

By share, this clonotype counts as medium-sized. The genes are TRBV7-6 and TRBJ1-5; the D is unclear. With 2 bases removed from V and 5 bases from J, the gap between germline ends came to 13 bases. This CDR3 region has 15 residues. The germline CDR1 and CDR2 sequences are SGHVS and FNYEAQ. CDR3 in amino acids: CASSLSRRDDQPQHF. The CDR3 nucleotides read TGTGCCAGCAGCTTAAGCCGCAGAGATGATCAGCCCCAGCATTTT.

There are a few counts of this clonotype. V usage is TRBV4-1 and J usage is TRBJ2-2; 8 bases line up with TRBD1. The junction had 3 bases not matched to a gene; V was cut back by 0 bases and J by 0 bases. From germline, CDR1 is MGHRA and CDR2 YSYEKL. The CDR3 is 17 residues long. Written as DNA, the CDR3 is TGCGCCAGCAGCCAAGAAGGACAGGGCTCGAACACCGGGGAGCTGTTTTTT. Translated: CASSQEGQGSNTGELFF.

This clonotype has a count of ten or more. The rearrangement joins TRBV7-2 to TRBJ1-3; D unclear. Germline V gene sequence: CDR1 SGHTA, CDR2 FQGNSA. V lost 1 base to trimming and J lost 5 bases, with 9 bases between them. This CDR3 region has 14 residues. The CDR3 DNA reads as TGTGCCAGCAGCTTAGATGGGGATCGAAACACCATATATTTT. It codes for CASSLDGDRNTIYF.

The table lists this clonotype with many counts. The chain is built from TRBV29-1 and TRBJ1-5; TRBD1 matches at 7 bases. The V gene's germline CDR1 is SQVTM and CDR2 ANQGSEA. V shed 6 bases and J 3 bases; nucleotides not matched to a gene: 2. The CDR3 totals 12 residues. CDR3 residues: CSVGQDNQPQHF. In nucleotides, the CDR3 is TGCAGCGTCGGACAGGACAATCAGCCCCAGCATTTT.

A few counts support this clonotype. V usage is TRBV7-2 and J usage is TRBJ2-1; D not resolved. CDR3 length equals 16 residues. Trimming left V 2 bases short and J 5 bases short, with 16 bases between. Per germline, CDR1 SGHTA and CDR2 FQGNSA. CDR3 in amino acids: CASSLRSGPPNNEQFF. The DNA of the CDR3 is TGTGCCAGCAGCTTACGATCGGGCCCTCCTAACAATGAGCAGTTCTTC.

This clonotype has just a few counts. The chain carries TRBV19 and TRBJ2-6; TRBD2 might be the D (5 bases). The CDR3 runs 12 residues. V was trimmed by 6 bases and J by 9 bases, leaving 9 bases between them. Germline CDR1 LNHDA, CDR2 SQIVND (reference sequence). In DNA, the CDR3 is TGTGCCAGTAGCACTGGAGGCAACGTCCTGACTTTC. Translation: CASSTGGNVLTF. The full variable domain, with the rest looked up from reference TRBV19 and TRBJ2-6, is DGGITQSPKYLFRKEGQNVTLSCEQNLNHDAMYWYRQDPGQGLRLIYYSQIVNDFQKGDIAEGYSVSREKKESFPLTVTSAQKNPTAFYLCASSTGGNVLTFGAGSRLTVL.

This clonotype showed up many times. This chain joins TRBV13 and TRBJ2-2; 10 bases map to TRBD2. The V and J ends lost 5 bases and 4 bases, in that order; junction bases with no gene match: 4. CDR3 length equals 15 residues. Germline lookup yields CDR1 PRHDT and CDR2 FYEKMQ (reference sequence). CDR3 residues: CASSARLAGTGELFF. CDR3 nucleotide sequence: TGTGCCAGCAGCGCAAGACTAGCGGGCACCGGGGAGCTGTTTTTT.